The 26 T cell receptor beta chains presented below share a single source sample, sequenced in a study of human T cells and chemical hapten exposure. TCRdb independently ran MiXCR on the RACE reads; one entry per CDR3 protein. The sample shows 74,000 or so distinct CDR3 sequences, about 10% of them seen only once. The time point denotes: patch test 1, 2 weeks after DPC sensitization. The sample's treatment: therapeutic diphenylcyclopropenone sensitization with weekly scalp DPC. Sequencing used whole blood, obtained in connection with sensitization to the hapten diphenylcyclopropenone (DPC). All receptors come from a woman in her fifties or sixties with alopecia areata. Some clones in this sample may be carry-over from other donors' samples.

This rearrangement joins TRBV6-5 to TRBJ1-1; no firm D call. Deletions cut 6 bases from V and 8 bases from J, with 10 bases between. Per the germline V gene, CDR1 is MNHEY and CDR2 is SVGAGI. CDR3 length: 11 residues. The CDR3 region is CASSLGGEAFF. CDR3 in DNA: TGTGCCAGCAGCCTCGGAGGGGAAGCTTTCTTT.

This clonotype was counted at least ten times. The J gene is TRBJ2-7, the V gene TRBV18; no reliable D call. Germline V gene lookup returns CDR1 KGHSH and CDR2 LQKENI. V shed 3 bases and J shed 3 bases, with 12 bases lying between them. CDR3 length: 14 residues. The CDR3 loop reads CASSPVNDFYEQYF. In nucleotides, the CDR3 is TGTGCCAGCTCACCCGTGAACGACTTCTACGAGCAGTACTTC.

This clonotype was seen ten or more times. The chain joins TRBV5-1 to TRBJ2-7, with D perhaps matching TRBD1 (5 bases). V lost 7 bases and J lost 0, with 8 bases in between. Germline-derived CDR1 and CDR2 are SGHRS and YFSETQ. The CDR3 has 12 residues. The CDR3 region has the DNA TGCGCCAGCCGGACAAACTCCTACGAGCAGTACTTC. Its protein product is CASRTNSYEQYF.

The CDR3 here is CASSEARRAGNTIYF. DNA for the CDR3: TGTGCCAGCAGTGAAGCCCGAAGGGCTGGAAACACCATATATTTT. The chain links TRBV2 to TRBJ1-3; D is undetermined. Germline assignment: CDR1 SNHLY and CDR2 FYNNEI. This CDR3 spans 15 amino acids. V was pared by 0 bases and J by 2 bases, with 8 bases between.

This clonotype was recorded many times. V usage is TRBV7-2 and J usage is TRBJ2-1; no reliable D call. Germline CDR1 is SGHTA and CDR2 is FQGNSA. CDR3 length: 14 residues. The ends were cut back, 1 base at V and 7 bases at J, with 11 bases in the middle. The chain's CDR3 is CASSLVGEVNEQFF. For the CDR3, the DNA is TGTGCCAGCAGCTTAGTGGGTGAAGTGAATGAGCAGTTCTTC.

This clonotype showed up just a few times. CDR3 region: CASRRTGSTEAFF. The CDR3 nucleotides read TGTGCCAGCAGACGGACCGGTTCCACTGAAGCTTTCTTT. V is TRBV5-6 and J is TRBJ1-1; D gene unclear. V lost 5 bases and J lost 4, with 12 bases in between. From germline, CDR1 is SGHDT and CDR2 YYEEEE. The length of the CDR3 is 13 residues.

The sample holds many counts of this clonotype. This sequence joins TRBV21-1 and TRBJ2-7. TRBV21-1 is a known pseudogene. The CDR3 length is 12 residues. CDR3 region: CASSKAAAEQYF. The CDR3 region has the DNA TGTGCCAGCAGCAAAGCGGCCGCGGAGCAGTACTTC.

The chain combines TRBV6-2 or TRBV6-3 with TRBJ1-1; no clear D gene. The CDR3 is 12 amino acids. V was pared by 4 bases and J by 3 bases, with 6 bases between. From germline, CDR1 is MNHEY and CDR2 SVGEGT. The CDR3 loop reads CASSSVYTEAFF. The CDR3 DNA reads as TGTGCCAGCAGTTCAGTTTACACTGAAGCTTTCTTT.

The chain uses TRBV25-1 and TRBJ2-1, with 11 nucleotides matching TRBD2. V shed 3 bases, J shed 5 bases, and the junction held 9 bases outside the gene matches. The CDR3 spans 17 residues. Germline V CDR1 and CDR2: MGHDK, SYGVNS. In DNA, the CDR3 is TGTGCCAGCAGTGATTCTCGGACTAGCGGGTGGAACAATGAGCAGTTCTTC. It translates to CASSDSRTSGWNNEQFF. Drawing the rest from reference TRBV25-1 and TRBJ2-1, the complete variable domain is EADIYQTPRYLVIGTGKKITLECSQTMGHDKMYWYQQDPGMELHLIHYSYGVNSTEKGDLSSESTVSRIRTEHFPLTLESARPSHTSQYLCASSDSRTSGWNNEQFFGPGTRLTVL.

This clonotype has only a few counts. The chain combines TRBV3-1 with TRBJ2-1; 8 nucleotides agree with TRBD1. This CDR3 has 15 amino acids. CDR1 is LGHDT, CDR2 YNNKEL, per germline (reference sequence). V trimming: 7 bases; J trimming: 2 bases; junction bases outside the gene matches: 7. CDR3 in amino acids: CASTPGQGAYNEQFF. CDR3 DNA sequence: TGTGCCAGCACTCCTGGACAGGGTGCCTACAATGAGCAGTTCTTC.

Only a few counts were recorded for this clonotype. The chain is built from TRBV5-3 and TRBJ2-3; the D gene is possibly TRBD2 (5 bases). TRBV5-3 falls under the ORF class, with uncertain function. V lost 4 bases to trimming and J lost 3 bases, with 21 bases between them. The CDR3 extends over 17 amino acids. This CDR3 is CARSLEPRGRRTDTQYF. CDR3 nucleotides: TGTGCCAGAAGCCTCGAGCCACGGGGTCGGAGGACAGATACGCAGTATTTT.

This clonotype was counted between two and nine times. This chain links TRBV7-2 with TRBJ2-7; the D gene is possibly TRBD2 (5 bases). CDR3 length: 14 residues. Germline V CDR1 and CDR2: SGHTA, FQGNSA. V lost 4 bases to trimming and J lost 3 bases, with 13 bases between them. The CDR3 sequence: CASSWATGSYEQYF. DNA for the CDR3: TGTGCCAGCAGCTGGGCGACGGGGAGCTACGAGCAGTACTTC.

This chain joins TRBV7-2 and TRBJ2-3, with 8 bases matching TRBD2. The junction had 7 bases not matched to a gene; V was cut back by 4 bases and J by 1 base. The CDR3 totals 16 residues. Germline-derived CDR1 and CDR2 are SGHTA and FQGNSA. The CDR3 nucleotides are TGTGCCAGCAGCTCTCGGACTAGCCGTCGCACAGATACGCAGTATTTT. This gives the protein CASSSRTSRRTDTQYF.

This clonotype has a count of ten or more. V and J are TRBV7-6 and TRBJ2-3; 12 bases align to TRBD2. The junction had 5 bases not matched to a gene; V was cut back by 3 bases and J by 4 bases. The CDR3 has 16 amino acids. Germline assignment: CDR1 SGHVS and CDR2 FNYEAQ. CDR3 region: CASSLTSGGLPDTQYF. CDR3 DNA: TGTGCCAGCAGCTTGACTAGCGGGGGACTTCCAGATACGCAGTATTTT.

This clonotype was detected a few times. The chain has TRBV9 and TRBJ2-5; a weak D match, TRBD1 (5 bases). Germline V lookup: CDR1 SGDLS, CDR2 YYNGEE. The CDR3 extends over 14 amino acids. Between the trimmed V and J ends, which lost 0 bases and 4 bases, there was a span of 10 bases. This CDR3 is CASSVGFRAETQYF. Written as DNA, the CDR3 is TGTGCCAGCAGCGTAGGTTTCAGGGCAGAGACCCAGTACTTC.

This chain joins TRBV28 and TRBJ2-5; TRBD1 matches at 7 bases. The CDR3 contains 14 residues. Germline lookup yields CDR1 MDHEN and CDR2 SYDVKM. Trimming took 5 bases from V and 2 from J; bases not matched to a gene: 5. Here the CDR3 DNA reads TGTGCCAGCAGTGTTTCAGGGGGACAAGAGACCCAGTACTTC. Translated: CASSVSGGQETQYF.

The chain employs TRBV20-1 and TRBJ2-7; D is possibly TRBD2 (6 bases). The CDR3 has 13 residues. V lost 4 bases, J lost 5 bases, and 15 bases lay in between. Germline-derived CDR1 and CDR2 are DFQATT and SNEGSKA (reference sequence). The CDR3 sequence: CSAKGLKGDEQYF. The CDR3 DNA reads as TGCAGTGCTAAGGGACTCAAAGGAGACGAGCAGTACTTC.

There are many counts of this clonotype. The rearrangement uses TRBV19 and TRBJ2-6; D is ambiguous. The CDR3 is 17 residues long. Trimming removed 3 bases at V and 0 bases at J, with 12 bases between. Germline V gene lookup returns CDR1 LNHDA and CDR2 SQIVND (reference sequence). The CDR3 spells CASSIDLLPSGANVLTF. The CDR3, as DNA: TGTGCCAGTAGTATCGACCTCCTTCCCTCTGGGGCCAACGTCCTGACTTTC.

The V call is TRBV7-2, the J call TRBJ1-5; perhaps TRBD1 as D (6 bases). CDR3 length equals 14 residues. Germline V gene sequence: CDR1 SGHTA, CDR2 FQGNSA. The germline V and J ends were trimmed by 3 bases and 6 bases, with 12 bases remaining between them. For the CDR3, the DNA is TGTGCCAGCAGCTTTTTTGGACAGTTTCAGCCCCAGCATTTT. Translation: CASSFFGQFQPQHF.

This clonotype was seen ten or more times. V and J are TRBV24-1 and TRBJ2-3; 7 bases are shared with TRBD1. Germline lookup yields CDR1 KGHDR and CDR2 SFDVKD. The CDR3 loop spans 15 amino acids. With 5 bases clipped from V and 0 bases from J, the junction kept 4 bases outside the gene matches. This CDR3 is CATSVRQGSTDTQYF. In DNA, the CDR3 is TGTGCCACCAGTGTACGACAGGGTAGCACAGATACGCAGTATTTT.

Of note for this clonotype: Possible read error: a much larger clone is one base away. The J gene is TRBJ1-1, the V gene TRBV15; 8 nucleotides agree with TRBD1. Germline values: CDR1 LNHNV, CDR2 YYDKDF (reference sequence). CDR3 size: 15 residues. The CDR3 loop is CASSRGGTGDYEAFF. CDR3 nucleotide sequence: TGTGCCTCCAGCAGAGGCGGGACAGGAGATTATGAAGCTTTCTTT.

The table lists this clonotype with many counts. The chain is built from TRBV20-1 and TRBJ2-5; 9 nucleotides agree with TRBD1. V was clipped by 3 bases and J by 4 bases; unmatched bases: 3. The CDR3 contains 13 residues. CDR1 is DFQATT, CDR2 SNEGSKA, per germline (reference sequence). CDR3 region: CSARPGQGETQYF. The CDR3 bases are TGCAGTGCTAGGCCGGGACAGGGAGAGACCCAGTACTTC.

This chain connects TRBV10-3 to TRBJ1-2; TRBD1 matches at 10 bases. This CDR3 is 15 amino acids long. Germline CDR1 is ENHRY and CDR2 is SYGVKD. Trimming at V came to 7 bases and at J to 7 bases, leaving 12 bases not matched to a gene. CDR3 sequence: CAITTGTGETGGYTF. The CDR3 DNA sequence: TGTGCCATCACCACTGGGACAGGGGAAACTGGTGGCTACACCTTC.

The chain has TRBV6-5 and TRBJ1-2; no clear D gene. The V gene's germline CDR1 is MNHEY and CDR2 SVGAGI. The V end lost 0 bases, the J end lost 7 bases, and 3 bases lay between the germline ends. This CDR3 is built from 11 residues. The DNA of the CDR3 is TGTGCCAGCAGTTACTCCCGTGGCTACACCTTC. Protein sequence: CASSYSRGYTF.

V usage is TRBV12-3 or TRBV12-4 and J usage is TRBJ2-7; 9 positions agree with TRBD1. This CDR3 has 15 amino acids. Trimming at V came to 5 bases and at J to 3 bases, leaving 8 bases not matched to a gene. The CDR3 region is CASSGRDRVYYEQYF. DNA of the CDR3: TGTGCCAGCAGTGGCAGGGACAGGGTATACTACGAGCAGTACTTC.

In its sample, this clonotype was seen many times. CDR3: CASSLNQGVDGYTF. CDR3 nucleotide sequence: TGTGCCAGCAGCTTAAATCAGGGGGTCGACGGCTACACCTTC. V usage is TRBV7-3 and J usage is TRBJ1-2; 7 positions agree with TRBD1. This CDR3 spans 14 amino acids. J was trimmed by 8 bases and V by 1 base; bases with no gene match: 7. The germline V gene has CDR1 SGHTA and CDR2 FQGTGA.